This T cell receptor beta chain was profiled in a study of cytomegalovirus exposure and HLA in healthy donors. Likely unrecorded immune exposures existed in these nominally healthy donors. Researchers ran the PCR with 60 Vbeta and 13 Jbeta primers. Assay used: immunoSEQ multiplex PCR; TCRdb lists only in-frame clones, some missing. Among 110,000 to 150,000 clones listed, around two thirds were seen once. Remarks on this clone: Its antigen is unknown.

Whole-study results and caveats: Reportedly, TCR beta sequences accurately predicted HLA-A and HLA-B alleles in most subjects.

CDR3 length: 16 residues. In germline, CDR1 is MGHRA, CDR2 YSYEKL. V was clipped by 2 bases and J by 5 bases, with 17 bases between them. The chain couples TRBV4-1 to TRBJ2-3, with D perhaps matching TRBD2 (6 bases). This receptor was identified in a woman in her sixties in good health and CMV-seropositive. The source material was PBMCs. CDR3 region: CASSQLERESGDTQYF. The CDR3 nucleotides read TGCGCCAGCAGCCAACTAGAACGGGAGAGTGGAGATACGCAGTATTTT.